The entry that follows covers one T cell receptor beta chain sequence. The length of the CDR3 is 13 residues. The ends lost 3 bases at V and 7 bases at J; junction bases unmatched: 5. In the source study's methods: For nucleated cells, counts were estimated from reference gene primer amplification. Clones were read by immunoSEQ multiplex PCR, and TCRdb kept only the in-frame ones, dropping some. Clone size and the V and J calls come from that table; the DNA yielded D and trimming. The table has fewer than 100,000 clones, around 86% seen once. The data were obtained in a study of blood T cell repertoires in COVID-19. As for the study in general: Sources were T cells, B-cell-depleted T cells, or PBMCs; the material itself was cDNA or gDNA.

Material for sequencing was peripheral blood. The chain links TRBV12-3 or TRBV12-4 to TRBJ2-7, with TRBD2 identical over 8 bases. The sequence was collected from a man over 45 with acute or convalescent COVID-19. In nucleotides, the CDR3 is TGTGCCAGCAGTTTCTCGGGAGGGCGGGAGCAGTACTTC. Amino acids: CASSFSGGREQYF.